The 16 T cell receptor beta chains below come from one sample, sequenced in a study of T cells in Graves' hyperthyroidism and ophthalmopathy. Amplification targeted TCR beta CDR3 regions from RNA transcripts. The HTBI primer set was used in a first-round RT-PCR of the TCR CDR3. TCRdb re-derived calls from the multiplex PCR reads in MiXCR, one entry per CDR3 protein. The sample includes about 720,000 distinct CDR3 sequences, approximately 16% of them seen just once. The specimen sequenced was blood. The source is a man aged 18 to 30 with Graves' hyperthyroidism.

This clonotype was detected many times. The V and J genes are TRBV7-9 and TRBJ2-1, with D tentatively TRBD1 or TRBD2 (5 bases each). The V gene's germline CDR1 is SEHNR and CDR2 FQNEAQ (reference sequence). Trimming took off 5 bases at V and 10 bases at J, with 12 bases between the two ends. This CDR3 region has 12 residues. As DNA, the CDR3 is TGTGCCAGCAGCCCGAGAGGGGTCGAGCAGTTCTTC. Residues: CASSPRGVEQFF.

This chain connects TRBV4-1 to TRBJ2-1, with a weak D call TRBD2 (6 bases). Germline V lookup: CDR1 MGHRA, CDR2 YSYEKL. This CDR3 comprises 16 residues. V dropped 4 bases and J dropped 0 bases, with 13 bases sitting between them. The CDR3 spells CASSRGDSSSYNEQFF. The CDR3 region has the DNA TGCGCCAGCAGCCGAGGGGACTCAAGCTCCTACAATGAGCAGTTCTTC.

A single count supports this clonotype. This could be a read error, since a much larger clone is one nucleotide away. The chain links TRBV6-2 or TRBV6-3 to TRBJ2-1, with D possibly TRBD2 on 6 matching bases. Trimming took off 5 bases at V and 9 bases at J, with 14 bases between the two ends. From germline, CDR1 is MNHEY and CDR2 SVGEGT. The CDR3 is 13 amino acids. The CDR3, as DNA: TGTGCCAGCAGTGGAGGGGATCGGAGTGAGCAGTTCTTC. It yields the protein CASSGGDRSEQFF.

As concerns this clonotype: A much larger clone differs by one base, so this may be a read error. The CDR3 loop reads CASGGAPQMTQFF. DNA for the CDR3: TGTGCCAGCGGTGGTGCACCCCAAATGACGCAGTTCTTC. V is TRBV12-3 or TRBV12-4 and J is TRBJ2-1; D not certain. Trimming took off 8 bases at V and 12 bases at J, with 20 bases between the two ends. The CDR3 has 13 residues.

The rearrangement links TRBV10-3 to TRBJ2-3, with 12 bases lining up with TRBD1. The CDR3 spans 17 residues. The trim removed 10 bases at V and 0 bases at J, leaving 11 bases unmatched. CDR1 and CDR2 from the germline V gene are ENHRY and SYGVKD. CDR3 sequence (DNA): TGTGCCACCCGAGCGGGACAGGGGGCCTGGAGCACAGATACGCAGTATTTT. It yields the protein CATRAGQGAWSTDTQYF.

This clonotype was seen just once. The rearrangement uses TRBV4-1 and TRBJ2-6, with D maybe TRBD2 (6 bases). Trimming removed 4 bases at V and 1 base at J, with 14 bases between. Germline V gives CDR1 MGHRA, CDR2 YSYEKL. The CDR3 has 17 residues. Here the CDR3 DNA reads TGCGCCAGCAGCCCGGGACTCTCAGGGTCTGGGGCCAACGTCCTGACTTTC. Translation gives CASSPGLSGSGANVLTF.

This clonotype was seen repeatedly, ten times or more. The CDR3 coding sequence is TGTGCCAGCAGCTTAGTGGCGAGCGGCGAGCAGTACTTC. Its protein is CASSLVASGEQYF. The gene calls are TRBV7-9 and TRBJ2-7; TRBD2 is a possible D gene (5 bases). Germline V gives CDR1 SEHNR, CDR2 FQNEAQ (reference sequence). With 1 base removed from V and 6 bases from J, the gap between germline ends came to 10 bases. This CDR3 has 13 amino acids.

This clonotype was counted at least ten times. This chain's CDR3 is CAWIGGHQETQYF. In DNA form, the CDR3 reads TGTGCCTGGATTGGGGGGCACCAAGAGACCCAGTACTTC. The rearrangement joins TRBV30 to TRBJ2-5; D tentatively reads TRBD1 or TRBD2 (6 bases each). The CDR3 sequence is 13 residues long. The ends were cut back, 4 bases at V and 0 bases at J, with 9 bases in the middle. Germline V lookup: CDR1 GTSNPN, CDR2 SVGIG (reference sequence).

This clonotype appeared a few times. The chain is built from TRBV6-1 and TRBJ2-1, with a weak D call TRBD2 (6 bases). The length of the CDR3 is 13 residues. In germline, CDR1 is MNHNS, CDR2 SASEGT. V shed 6 bases and J shed 4 bases, with 10 bases lying between them. The CDR3 region is CASRRDLYNEQFF. As DNA, the CDR3 is TGTGCCAGCAGGCGGGACTTATACAATGAGCAGTTCTTC.

V and J are TRBV5-6 and TRBJ2-1, with D perhaps matching TRBD1 (5 bases). Trimming cost V 1 base and J 13 bases, with 12 bases left between them. There are 12 residues in the CDR3. Germline values: CDR1 SGHDT, CDR2 YYEEEE. DNA of the CDR3: TGTGCCAGCAGCTTGATCGCAGGGAACCAGTTCTTC. Protein product: CASSLIAGNQFF.

The table lists this clonotype with many counts. The chain joins TRBV6-2 or TRBV6-3 to TRBJ1-5; the D is unclear. The length of the CDR3 is 13 residues. V lost 2 bases and J 4 bases, leaving 6 bases between the germline ends. Germline values: CDR1 MNHEY, CDR2 SVGEGT. The CDR3 DNA follows: TGTGCCAGCAGTTACGTGGGGAATCAGCCCCAGCATTTT. Translating gives CASSYVGNQPQHF.

This clonotype was counted a single time. The gene calls are TRBV5-1 and TRBJ2-6, with D tentatively TRBD1 (5 bases). Trimming cost V 0 bases and J 0 bases, with 7 bases left between them. The CDR3 is 16 amino acids. Looked up from germline, CDR1 is SGHRS and CDR2 is YFSETQ. The CDR3: CASSLGTLSGANVLTF. The CDR3 region has the DNA TGCGCCAGCAGCTTGGGGACACTCTCTGGGGCCAACGTCCTGACTTTC.

The chain recombines TRBV20-1 with TRBJ1-2; no clear D gene. CDR1 and CDR2 (germline): DFQATT, SNEGSKA (reference sequence). The CDR3 loop spans 14 amino acids. The V gene lost 0 bases and the J gene lost 5 bases, with 13 bases spanning the gap. The DNA of the CDR3 is TGCAGTGCTAGAGATTTCGCGAAGAGTTATGGCTACACCTTC. Translating it yields CSARDFAKSYGYTF.

This clonotype has ten or more counts. V and J are TRBV6-1 and TRBJ2-1, with a possible D match to TRBD1 (5 bases). The CDR3 is 13 residues long. Trimming stripped 5 bases from V and 3 bases from J, with 8 bases between. Per germline, CDR1 MNHNS and CDR2 SASEGT. CDR3 region: CASSPGFYNEQFF. For the CDR3, the DNA is TGTGCCAGCAGTCCAGGGTTCTACAATGAGCAGTTCTTC.

The chain couples TRBV4-3 to TRBJ1-2; 9 bases agree with TRBD1. Germline trimming cut 0 bases from V and 5 bases from J; bases unmatched to any gene: 4. The CDR3 is 15 amino acids. Germline V gives CDR1 LGHNA, CDR2 YSLEER. The CDR3 DNA reads as TGCGCCAGCAGCCAAGATGTGGGACAGGGATATGGCTACACCTTC. This gives the protein CASSQDVGQGYGYTF.

This clonotype was seen only once. The gene calls are TRBV5-4 and TRBJ2-7; 9 bases agree with TRBD2. In germline, CDR1 is SGHNT, CDR2 YYREEE (reference sequence). Trimming took 4 bases from V and 5 from J; bases not matched to a gene: 7. The CDR3 extends over 14 amino acids. Here the CDR3 DNA reads TGTGCCAGCAGCCTACTAGCGGGCAAGGACGAGCAGTACTTC. Amino acids: CASSLLAGKDEQYF. Using reference TRBV5-4 and TRBJ2-7 for the parts outside the CDR3, the full variable domain is ETGVTQSPTHLIKTRGQQVTLRCSSQSGHNTVSWYQQALGQGPQFIFQYYREEENGRGNFPPRFSGLQFPNYSSELNVNALELDDSALYLCASSLLAGKDEQYFGPGTRLTVT.